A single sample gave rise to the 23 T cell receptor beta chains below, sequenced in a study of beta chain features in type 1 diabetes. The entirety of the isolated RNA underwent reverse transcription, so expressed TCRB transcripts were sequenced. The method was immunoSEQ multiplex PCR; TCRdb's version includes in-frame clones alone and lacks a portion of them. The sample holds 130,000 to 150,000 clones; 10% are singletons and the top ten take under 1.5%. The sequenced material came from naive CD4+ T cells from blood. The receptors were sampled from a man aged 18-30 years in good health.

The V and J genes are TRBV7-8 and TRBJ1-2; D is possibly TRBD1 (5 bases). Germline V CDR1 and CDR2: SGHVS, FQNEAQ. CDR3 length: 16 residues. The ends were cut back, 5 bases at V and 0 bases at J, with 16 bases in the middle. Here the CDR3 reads CASSLVSQVTNYGYTF. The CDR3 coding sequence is TGTGCCAGCAGCCTAGTTTCACAGGTCACTAACTATGGCTACACCTTC.

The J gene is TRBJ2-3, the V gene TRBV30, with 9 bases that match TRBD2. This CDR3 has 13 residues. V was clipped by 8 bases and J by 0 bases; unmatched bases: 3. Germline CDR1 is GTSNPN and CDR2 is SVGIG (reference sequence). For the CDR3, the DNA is TGTGCCCTTAGCGGGGGAAGCACAGATACGCAGTATTTT. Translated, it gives CALSGGSTDTQYF.

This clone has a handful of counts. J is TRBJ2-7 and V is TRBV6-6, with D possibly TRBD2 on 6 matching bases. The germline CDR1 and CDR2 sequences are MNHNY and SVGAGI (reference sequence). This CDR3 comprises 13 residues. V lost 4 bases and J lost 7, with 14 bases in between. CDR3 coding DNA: TGTGCCAGCAGTTCGGGCCCCGCGGGGGAGCAGTACTTC. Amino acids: CASSSGPAGEQYF.

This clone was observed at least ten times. This CDR3 is CASSPGGASSYNEQFF. The CDR3 DNA follows: TGTGCCAGCAGTCCCGGGGGGGCCAGCTCCTACAATGAGCAGTTCTTC. V gene TRBV5-4 combines with J gene TRBJ2-1, with 8 bases aligning to TRBD2. There are 16 residues in the CDR3. The germline V gene encodes CDR1 SGHNT and CDR2 YYREEE (reference sequence). J gave up 0 bases and V 5 bases, and 7 bases lay outside the gene matches. Drawing the rest from reference TRBV5-4 and TRBJ2-1, the complete variable domain is ETGVTQSPTHLIKTRGQQVTLRCSSQSGHNTVSWYQQALGQGPQFIFQYYREEENGRGNFPPRFSGLQFPNYSSELNVNALELDDSALYLCASSPGGASSYNEQFFGPGTRLTVL.

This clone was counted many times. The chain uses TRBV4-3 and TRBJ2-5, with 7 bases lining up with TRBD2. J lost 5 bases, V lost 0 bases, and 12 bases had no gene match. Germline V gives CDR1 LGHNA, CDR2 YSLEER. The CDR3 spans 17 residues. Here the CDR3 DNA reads TGCGCCAGCAGCCAAGATCCGGCTAGCGGTTCCCATGAGACCCAGTACTTC. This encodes CASSQDPASGSHETQYF.

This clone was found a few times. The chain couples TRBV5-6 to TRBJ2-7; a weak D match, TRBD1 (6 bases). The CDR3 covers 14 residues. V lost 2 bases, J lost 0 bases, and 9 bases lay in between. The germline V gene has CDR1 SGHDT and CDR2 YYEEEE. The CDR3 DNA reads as TGTGCCAGCAGCTTCAGGGGCAGCTCCTACGAGCAGTACTTC. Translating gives CASSFRGSSYEQYF.

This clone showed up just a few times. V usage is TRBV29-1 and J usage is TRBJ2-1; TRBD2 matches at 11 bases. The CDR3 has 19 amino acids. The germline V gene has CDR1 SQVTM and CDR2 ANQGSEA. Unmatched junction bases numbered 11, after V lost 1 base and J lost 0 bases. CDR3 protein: CSVEVFTSGGQSSYNEQFF. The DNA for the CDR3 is TGCAGCGTTGAAGTGTTTACTAGCGGGGGCCAGAGCTCCTACAATGAGCAGTTCTTC.

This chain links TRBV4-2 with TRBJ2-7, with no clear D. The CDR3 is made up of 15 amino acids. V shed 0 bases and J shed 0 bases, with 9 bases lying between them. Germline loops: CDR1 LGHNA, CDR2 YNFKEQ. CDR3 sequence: CASSQDSANSYEQYF. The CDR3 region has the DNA TGTGCCAGCAGCCAAGATTCCGCTAACTCCTACGAGCAGTACTTC.

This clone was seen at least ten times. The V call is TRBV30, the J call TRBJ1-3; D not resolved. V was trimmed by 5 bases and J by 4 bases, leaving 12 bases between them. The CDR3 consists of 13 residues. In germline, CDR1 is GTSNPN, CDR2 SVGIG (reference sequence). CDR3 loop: CAWDTRSGNTIYF. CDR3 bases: TGTGCCTGGGACACAAGGTCGGGAAACACCATATATTTT.

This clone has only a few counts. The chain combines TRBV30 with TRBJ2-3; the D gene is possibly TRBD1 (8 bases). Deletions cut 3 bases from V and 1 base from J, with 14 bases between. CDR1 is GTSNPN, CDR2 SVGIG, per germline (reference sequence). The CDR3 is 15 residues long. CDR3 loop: CAWRRGGQGTDTQYF. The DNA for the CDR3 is TGTGCCTGGAGAAGGGGGGGACAGGGCACAGATACGCAGTATTTT. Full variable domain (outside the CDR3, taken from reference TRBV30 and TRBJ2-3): SQTIHQWPATLVQPVGSPLSLECTVEGTSNPNLYWYRQAAGRGLQLLFYSVGIGQISSEVPQNLSASRPQDRQFILSSKKLLLSDSGFYLCAWRRGGQGTDTQYFGPGTRLTVL.

CDR3 DNA sequence: TGTGCCACCAGCAGAGAAGGAGGGTTGGGTGAAAAACTGTTTTTT. Its translation is CATSREGGLGEKLFF. V is TRBV15 and J is TRBJ1-4; D is unclear. The CDR3 totals 15 residues. Per the germline V gene, CDR1 is LNHNV and CDR2 is YYDKDF (reference sequence). V lost 0 bases, J lost 7 bases, and 12 bases lay in between.

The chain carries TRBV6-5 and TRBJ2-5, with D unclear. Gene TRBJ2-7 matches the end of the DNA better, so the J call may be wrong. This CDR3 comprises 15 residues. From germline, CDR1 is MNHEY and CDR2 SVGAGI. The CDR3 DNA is TGTGCCAGCAGTTACTCAAGTCCTCAGGTCCACGAGCAGTACTTC. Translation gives CASSYSSPQVHEQYF.

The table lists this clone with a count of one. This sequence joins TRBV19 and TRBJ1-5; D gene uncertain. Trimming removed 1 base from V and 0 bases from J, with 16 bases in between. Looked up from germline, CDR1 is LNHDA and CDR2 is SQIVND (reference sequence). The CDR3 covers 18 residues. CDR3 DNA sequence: TGTGCCAGTAGTATAGTGGGCAGTTGGGAGTATAGCAATCAGCCCCAGCATTTT. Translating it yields CASSIVGSWEYSNQPQHF.

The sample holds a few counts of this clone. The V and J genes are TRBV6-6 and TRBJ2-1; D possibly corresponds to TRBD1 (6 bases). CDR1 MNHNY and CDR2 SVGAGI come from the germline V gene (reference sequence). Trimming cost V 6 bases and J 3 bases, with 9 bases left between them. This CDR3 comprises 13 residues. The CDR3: CASSPDSYNEQFF. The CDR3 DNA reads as TGTGCCAGCAGCCCGGACAGCTACAATGAGCAGTTCTTC.

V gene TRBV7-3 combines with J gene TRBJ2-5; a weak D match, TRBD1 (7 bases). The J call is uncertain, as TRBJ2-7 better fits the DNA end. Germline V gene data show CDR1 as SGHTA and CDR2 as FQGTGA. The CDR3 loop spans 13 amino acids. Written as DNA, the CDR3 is TGTGCCAGCAGCTCGCAGGGGGGCTACGAGCAGTACTTC. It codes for CASSSQGGYEQYF.

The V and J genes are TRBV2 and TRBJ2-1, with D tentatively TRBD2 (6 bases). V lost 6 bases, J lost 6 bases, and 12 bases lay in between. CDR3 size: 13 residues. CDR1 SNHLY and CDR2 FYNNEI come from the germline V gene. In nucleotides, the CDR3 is TGTGCCAGCAGAAGTGGACTACCCAATGAGCAGTTCTTC. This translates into CASRSGLPNEQFF.

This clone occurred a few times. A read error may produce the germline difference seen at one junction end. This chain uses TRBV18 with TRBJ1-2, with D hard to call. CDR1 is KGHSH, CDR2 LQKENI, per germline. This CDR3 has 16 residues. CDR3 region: CASAPLREGGPEGYTF. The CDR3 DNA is TGTGCCAGCGCACCTTTACGAGAGGGTGGGCCGGAAGGCTACACCTTC.

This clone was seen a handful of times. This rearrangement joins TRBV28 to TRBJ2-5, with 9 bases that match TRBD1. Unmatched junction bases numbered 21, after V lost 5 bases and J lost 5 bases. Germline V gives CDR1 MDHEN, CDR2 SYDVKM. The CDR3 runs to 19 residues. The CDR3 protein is CASSPGLIVRTGGGETQYF. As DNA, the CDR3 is TGTGCCAGCAGTCCTGGTCTGATCGTGCGAACAGGGGGCGGGGAGACCCAGTACTTC.

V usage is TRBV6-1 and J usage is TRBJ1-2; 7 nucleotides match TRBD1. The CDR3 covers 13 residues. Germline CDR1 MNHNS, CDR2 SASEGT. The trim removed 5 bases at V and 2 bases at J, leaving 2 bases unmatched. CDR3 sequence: CASSLTGNYGYTF. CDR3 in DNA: TGTGCCAGCAGTCTGACAGGGAACTATGGCTACACCTTC.

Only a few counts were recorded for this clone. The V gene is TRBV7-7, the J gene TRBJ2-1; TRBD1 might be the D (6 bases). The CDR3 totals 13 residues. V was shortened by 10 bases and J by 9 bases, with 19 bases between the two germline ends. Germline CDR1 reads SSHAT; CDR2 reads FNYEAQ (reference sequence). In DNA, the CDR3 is TGTGCCATCTCGGACAGTGTGCGTAGTGAGCAGTTCTTC. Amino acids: CAISDSVRSEQFF.

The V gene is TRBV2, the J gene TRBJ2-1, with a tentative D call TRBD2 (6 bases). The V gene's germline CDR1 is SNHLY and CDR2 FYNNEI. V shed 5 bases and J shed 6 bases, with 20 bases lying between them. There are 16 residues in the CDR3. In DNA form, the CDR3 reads TGTGCCAGCAGTACTGGTTATGGAGGGACGGCCAATGAGCAGTTCTTC. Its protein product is CASSTGYGGTANEQFF.

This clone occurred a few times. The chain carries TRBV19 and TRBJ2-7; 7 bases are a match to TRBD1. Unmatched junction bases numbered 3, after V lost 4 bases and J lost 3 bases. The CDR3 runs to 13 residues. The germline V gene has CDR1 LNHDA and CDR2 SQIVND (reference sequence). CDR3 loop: CASSRDSDYEQYF. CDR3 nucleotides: TGTGCCAGTAGTAGGGACAGTGACTACGAGCAGTACTTC.

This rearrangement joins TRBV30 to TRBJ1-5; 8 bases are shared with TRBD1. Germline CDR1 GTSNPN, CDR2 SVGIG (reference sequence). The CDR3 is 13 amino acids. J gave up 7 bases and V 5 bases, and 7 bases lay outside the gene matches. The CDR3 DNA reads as TGTGCCTGGGGGGGACAGGTTGAGCAGCCCCAGCATTTT. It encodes CAWGGQVEQPQHF. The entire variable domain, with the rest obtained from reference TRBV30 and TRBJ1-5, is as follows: SQTIHQWPATLVQPVGSPLSLECTVEGTSNPNLYWYRQAAGRGLQLLFYSVGIGQISSEVPQNLSASRPQDRQFILSSKKLLLSDSGFYLCAWGGQVEQPQHFGDGTRLSIL.